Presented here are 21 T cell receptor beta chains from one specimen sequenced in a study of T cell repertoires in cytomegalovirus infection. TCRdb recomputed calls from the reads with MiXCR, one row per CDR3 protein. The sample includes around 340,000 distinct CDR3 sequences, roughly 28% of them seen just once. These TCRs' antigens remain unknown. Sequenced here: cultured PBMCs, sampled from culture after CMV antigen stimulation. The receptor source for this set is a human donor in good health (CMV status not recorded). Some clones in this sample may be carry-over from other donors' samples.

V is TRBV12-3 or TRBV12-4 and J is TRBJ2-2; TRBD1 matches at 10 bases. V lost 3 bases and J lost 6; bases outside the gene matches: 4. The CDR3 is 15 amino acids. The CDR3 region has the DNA TGTGCCAGCAGTTTGGGGACAGGGGCTCCCGGGGAGCTGTTTTTT. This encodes CASSLGTGAPGELFF.

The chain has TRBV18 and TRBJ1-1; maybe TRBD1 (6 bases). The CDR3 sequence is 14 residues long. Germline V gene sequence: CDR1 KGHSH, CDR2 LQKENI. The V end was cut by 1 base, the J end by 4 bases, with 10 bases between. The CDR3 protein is CASSPQGVSTEAFF. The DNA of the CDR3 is TGTGCCAGCTCACCACAGGGGGTGAGCACTGAAGCTTTCTTT.

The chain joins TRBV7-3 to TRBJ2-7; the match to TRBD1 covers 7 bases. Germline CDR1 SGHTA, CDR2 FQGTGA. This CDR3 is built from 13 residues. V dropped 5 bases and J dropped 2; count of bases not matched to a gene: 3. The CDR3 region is CASSPTGTYEQYF. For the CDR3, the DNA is TGTGCCAGCAGCCCGACAGGGACCTACGAGCAGTACTTC.

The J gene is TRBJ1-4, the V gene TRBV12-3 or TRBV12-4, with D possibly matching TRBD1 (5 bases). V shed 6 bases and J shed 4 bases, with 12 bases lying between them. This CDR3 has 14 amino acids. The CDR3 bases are TGTGCCAGCAGCACCGGGACGGTTAATGAAAAACTGTTTTTT. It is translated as CASSTGTVNEKLFF.

The CDR3 spells CASSGGDSNQPQHF. The CDR3 coding sequence is TGTGCCAGCTCAGGGGGGGATAGCAATCAGCCCCAGCATTTT. The chain couples TRBV18 to TRBJ1-5; weak D call: TRBD1 (5 bases). V lost 5 bases to trimming and J lost 0 bases, with 8 bases between them. Looked up from germline, CDR1 is KGHSH and CDR2 is LQKENI. CDR3 size: 14 residues.

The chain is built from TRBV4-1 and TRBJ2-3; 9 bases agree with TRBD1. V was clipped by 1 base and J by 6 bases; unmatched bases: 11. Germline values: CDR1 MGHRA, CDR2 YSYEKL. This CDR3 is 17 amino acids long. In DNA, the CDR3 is TGCGCCAGCAGCCAAGTCCCCGCGGAGGGGACAGGGGATACGCAGTATTTT. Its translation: CASSQVPAEGTGDTQYF.

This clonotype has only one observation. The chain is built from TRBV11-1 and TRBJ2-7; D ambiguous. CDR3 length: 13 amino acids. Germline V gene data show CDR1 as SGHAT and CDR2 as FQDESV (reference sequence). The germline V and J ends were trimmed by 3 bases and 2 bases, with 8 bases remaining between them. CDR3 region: CASSFSRPYEQYF. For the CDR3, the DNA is TGTGCCAGCAGCTTTTCCAGGCCCTACGAGCAGTACTTC.

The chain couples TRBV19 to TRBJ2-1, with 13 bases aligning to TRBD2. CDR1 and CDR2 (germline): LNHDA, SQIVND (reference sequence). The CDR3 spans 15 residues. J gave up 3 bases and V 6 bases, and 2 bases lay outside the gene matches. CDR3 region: CASRGLAGLYNEQFF. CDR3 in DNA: TGTGCCAGTAGGGGACTAGCGGGGCTCTACAATGAGCAGTTCTTC.

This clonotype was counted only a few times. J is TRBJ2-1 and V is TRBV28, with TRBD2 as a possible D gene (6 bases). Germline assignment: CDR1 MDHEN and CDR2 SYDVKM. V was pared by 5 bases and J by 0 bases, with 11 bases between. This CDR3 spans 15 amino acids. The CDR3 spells CASSLSGLSYNEQFF. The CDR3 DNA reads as TGTGCCAGCAGTCTTTCGGGACTCTCCTACAATGAGCAGTTCTTC.

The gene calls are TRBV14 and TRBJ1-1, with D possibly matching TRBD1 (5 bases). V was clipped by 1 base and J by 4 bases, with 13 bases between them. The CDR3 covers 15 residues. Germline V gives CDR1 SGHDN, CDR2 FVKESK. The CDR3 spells CASSQVGFGATEAFF. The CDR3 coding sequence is TGTGCCAGCAGCCAAGTAGGATTCGGGGCCACTGAAGCTTTCTTT.

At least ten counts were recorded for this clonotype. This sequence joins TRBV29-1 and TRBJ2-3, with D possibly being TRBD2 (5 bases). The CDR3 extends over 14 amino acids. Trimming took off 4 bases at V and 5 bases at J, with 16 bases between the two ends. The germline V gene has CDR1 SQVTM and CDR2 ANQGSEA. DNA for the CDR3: TGCAGCGTTGTGGGTCCCCTAGGAGGAGATACGCAGTATTTT. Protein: CSVVGPLGGDTQYF.

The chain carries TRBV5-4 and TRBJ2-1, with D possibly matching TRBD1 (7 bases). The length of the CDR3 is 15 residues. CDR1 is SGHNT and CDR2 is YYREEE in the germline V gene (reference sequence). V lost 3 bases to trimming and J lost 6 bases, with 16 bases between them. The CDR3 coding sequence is TGTGCCAGCAGCTCAGGGGGTGGGACTGGCAATGAGCAGTTCTTC. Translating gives CASSSGGGTGNEQFF.

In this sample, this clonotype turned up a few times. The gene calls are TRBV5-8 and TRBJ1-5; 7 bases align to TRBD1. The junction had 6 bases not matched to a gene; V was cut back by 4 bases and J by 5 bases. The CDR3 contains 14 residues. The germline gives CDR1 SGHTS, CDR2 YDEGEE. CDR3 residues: CASSETGIYQPQHF. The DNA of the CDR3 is TGTGCCAGCAGCGAGACAGGGATCTATCAGCCCCAGCATTTT.

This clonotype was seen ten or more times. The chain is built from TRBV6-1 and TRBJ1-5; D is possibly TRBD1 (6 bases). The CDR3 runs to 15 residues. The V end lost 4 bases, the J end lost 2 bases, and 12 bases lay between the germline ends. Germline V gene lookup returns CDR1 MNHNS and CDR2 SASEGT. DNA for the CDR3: TGTGCCAGCAGTGTGACAGGTCTGGGCAATCAGCCCCAGCATTTT. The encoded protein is CASSVTGLGNQPQHF.

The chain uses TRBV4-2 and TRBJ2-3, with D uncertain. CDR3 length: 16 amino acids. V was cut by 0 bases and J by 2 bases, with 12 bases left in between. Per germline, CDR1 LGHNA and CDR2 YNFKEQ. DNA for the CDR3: TGTGCCAGCAGCCAAGATGCCGGAGTGGTCACAGATACGCAGTATTTT. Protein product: CASSQDAGVVTDTQYF.

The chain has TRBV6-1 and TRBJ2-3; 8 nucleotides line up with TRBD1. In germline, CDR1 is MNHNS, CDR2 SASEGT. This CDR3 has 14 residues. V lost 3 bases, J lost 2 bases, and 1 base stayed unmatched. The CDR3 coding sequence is TGTGCCAGCAGTGAGGACAGGGCCACAGATACGCAGTATTTT. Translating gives CASSEDRATDTQYF.

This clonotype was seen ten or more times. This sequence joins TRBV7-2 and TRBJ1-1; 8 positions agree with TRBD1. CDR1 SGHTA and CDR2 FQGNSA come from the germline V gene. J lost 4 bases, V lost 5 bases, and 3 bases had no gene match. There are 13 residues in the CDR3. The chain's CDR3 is CASSQDRATEAFF. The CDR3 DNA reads TGTGCCAGCAGCCAGGACAGGGCCACTGAAGCTTTCTTT.

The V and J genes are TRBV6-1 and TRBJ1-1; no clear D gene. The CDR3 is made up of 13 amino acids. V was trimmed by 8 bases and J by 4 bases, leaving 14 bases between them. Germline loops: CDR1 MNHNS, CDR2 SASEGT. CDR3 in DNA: TGTGCCAGCTTAATGGGGTGGGGCACTGAAGCTTTCTTT. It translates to CASLMGWGTEAFF.

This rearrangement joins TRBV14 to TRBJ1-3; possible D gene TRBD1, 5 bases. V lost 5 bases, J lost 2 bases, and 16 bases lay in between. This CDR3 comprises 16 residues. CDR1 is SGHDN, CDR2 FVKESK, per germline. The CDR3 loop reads CASSSMARGPGNTIYF. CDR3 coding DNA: TGTGCCAGCAGCTCGATGGCAAGGGGACCTGGAAACACCATATATTTT.

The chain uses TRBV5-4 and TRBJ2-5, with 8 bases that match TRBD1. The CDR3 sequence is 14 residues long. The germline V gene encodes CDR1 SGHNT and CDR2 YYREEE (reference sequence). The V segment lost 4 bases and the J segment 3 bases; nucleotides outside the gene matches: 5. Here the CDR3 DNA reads TGTGCCAGCAGCCCGGACAGGGCTAAAGAGACCCAGTACTTC. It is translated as CASSPDRAKETQYF.

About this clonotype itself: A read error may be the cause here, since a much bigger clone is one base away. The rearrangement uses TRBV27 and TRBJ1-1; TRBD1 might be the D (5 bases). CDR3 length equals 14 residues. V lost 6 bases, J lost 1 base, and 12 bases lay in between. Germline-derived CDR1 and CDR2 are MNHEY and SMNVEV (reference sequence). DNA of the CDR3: TGTGCCAGCAGCTCGGGACGGGGGAACACTGAAGCTTTCTTT. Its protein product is CASSSGRGNTEAFF.